This T cell receptor beta chain is from a study of blood T cell repertoires in COVID-19. For the study at large: T cells, B-cell-depleted T cells, or PBMCs provided the cDNA or gDNA that served as material.

The repertoire was sequenced with immunoSEQ multiplex PCR; TCRdb's copy has only in-frame clones and lacks some. The table shows some 150,000 clones, with 65% to 85% occurring only once. Trimming removed 1 base at V and 4 bases at J, with 3 bases between. The CDR3 runs 12 residues. Each exposed participant met a COVID-19 case in the 2 weeks preceding study entry. The sample consisted of PBMCs or T cells enriched from blood (not recorded which). The chain links TRBV12-3 or TRBV12-4 to TRBJ2-3; D is uncertain. The clonotype was recovered from a woman in her fifties or sixties who had been exposed to COVID-19. The CDR3 sequence is CASSLVADTQYF. The CDR3 DNA reads as TGTGCCAGCAGTTTAGTAGCAGATACGCAGTATTTT.